The sequence of this T cell receptor beta chain was determined in a study of shared clonotypes between healthy human individuals. Findings and limits, study-wide: Clonotypes shared by all four sorted-subset donors had higher generation probabilities than non-shared clonotypes. Clonotype sharing among donors likely depends on sequencing depth.

Every donor, a Caucasian adult, lived in Nashville, Tennessee. As handled by the study authors: Filtering was not the same, since immunoSEQ gave junction-only sequences without quality scores. This table comes from immunoSEQ multiplex PCR, and its TCRdb copy is limited to in-frame clones, with some not included. V and J calls and clone size are those listed in that table; D and trimming were worked out from the DNA. The sample consists of some 1.1 million clones, 60% to 80% of them appearing once. A single count supports this clone. What it binds is unknown. The CDR3 contains 16 residues. V was pared by 3 bases and J by 5 bases, with 18 bases between. CDR1 and CDR2 (germline): ENHRY, SYGVKD.

V gene TRBV10-3 combines with J gene TRBJ2-3; D remains ambiguous. The sequencing sample was made of memory CD4+ T cells from PBMCs. The subset: CD45RA-negative fraction. This sequence originates from a man aged 18 to 29 in good health. Some clones in this sample may be carry-over from other donors' samples. CDR3 coding DNA: TGTGCCATCAGTGATGGGGTAGCAGGTGTGCTAGATACGCAGTATTTT. Its protein product is CAISDGVAGVLDTQYF.